One sample yielded the 25 T cell receptor beta chains listed below, sequenced in a study of cytomegalovirus exposure and HLA in healthy donors (dated by TCRdb to the late 2010s). Receptor amplification or capture employed the immunoSEQ multiplex PCR assay. A mixture of 60 forward primers for TCR Vbeta segments and 13 reverse primers for TCR Jbeta segments was used in the multiplex PCR. In TCRdb, the immuneACCESS table is reduced to in-frame sequences with V and J assigned. These tables do not hold every clone; where another copy was compared, an unresolved V gene accounts for under half, and the others remain unexplained. The sample profile shows roughly 92,000 clones; around 86% of them were found once. Roughly 4% of the sample belongs to the ten largest clones. The sequencing sample was made of PBMCs. These receptors all stem from a woman aged 70-85 years in good health and CMV-seropositive.

This clone occurred once. The identical CDR3 is also encoded by other nucleotide sequences in the sample. The chain combines TRBV5-4 with TRBJ2-7; TRBD1 agrees at 7 bases. Germline lookup yields CDR1 SGHNT and CDR2 YYREEE (reference sequence). This CDR3 is built from 14 residues. Trimming took 4 bases from V and 5 from J; bases not matched to a gene: 9. As DNA, the CDR3 is TGTGCCAGCAGCCCCGTCGGGACAGATGACGAGCAGTACTTC. It yields the protein CASSPVGTDDEQYF.

A few counts support this clone. The chain combines TRBV5-6 with TRBJ1-4; possible D gene TRBD1, 6 bases. This CDR3 comprises 15 residues. Trimming stripped 4 bases from V and 4 bases from J, with 14 bases between. Per germline, CDR1 SGHDT and CDR2 YYEEEE. As DNA, the CDR3 is TGTGCCAGCAGCCCCTTGACAGGTGATAATGAAAAACTGTTTTTT. Amino acids: CASSPLTGDNEKLFF.

This clone was seen a handful of times. The chain uses TRBV4-1 and TRBJ1-1; D is undetermined. Germline CDR1 MGHRA, CDR2 YSYEKL. V was cut by 0 bases and J by 1 base, with 6 bases left in between. The CDR3 spans 14 residues. DNA for the CDR3: TGCGCCAGCAGCCAAGATAATTGGAACACTGAAGCTTTCTTT. Translating it yields CASSQDNWNTEAFF.

This chain links TRBV4-1 with TRBJ2-3, with D possibly TRBD2 on 5 matching bases. Germline V gene data show CDR1 as MGHRA and CDR2 as YSYEKL. Trimming removed 4 bases from V and 7 bases from J, with 18 bases in between. The CDR3 extends over 15 amino acids. The CDR3 bases are TGCGCCAGCAGCCCTTCGAGAGGGCCGGATTATACGCAGTATTTT. Protein sequence: CASSPSRGPDYTQYF.

The gene calls are TRBV9 and TRBJ1-1, with 7 positions matching TRBD1. Germline values: CDR1 SGDLS, CDR2 YYNGEE. This CDR3 spans 17 amino acids. V gave up 4 bases and J gave up 5 bases; unmatched junction bases: 17. CDR3 loop: CASSQGVTTGVRTEAFF. The CDR3 region has the DNA TGTGCCAGCAGCCAAGGGGTCACAACAGGGGTGAGAACTGAAGCTTTCTTT.

The chain is built from TRBV10-3 and TRBJ1-1; the D is unclear. CDR1 is ENHRY, CDR2 SYGVKD, per germline. V lost 3 bases and J lost 3, with 5 bases in between. The CDR3 totals 12 residues. The CDR3: CAISDRDTEAFF. The DNA for the CDR3 is TGTGCCATCAGTGACCGGGACACTGAAGCTTTCTTT.

The chain has TRBV14 and TRBJ2-3; weak D call: TRBD1 (6 bases). Trimming stripped 1 base from V and 6 bases from J, with 17 bases between. This CDR3 has 16 amino acids. Germline V lookup: CDR1 SGHDN, CDR2 FVKESK. CDR3 in DNA: TGTGCCAGCAGCCAAGGTTTGAACAGGGATGCGGATACGCAGTATTTT. Protein sequence: CASSQGLNRDADTQYF.

This chain uses TRBV6-4 with TRBJ2-2; a weak D match, TRBD2 (5 bases). Looked up from germline, CDR1 is MRHNA and CDR2 is SNTAGT. V lost 5 bases and J lost 0, with 10 bases in between. The CDR3 has 15 residues. The CDR3 loop is CASSKLGSNTGELFF. CDR3 DNA sequence: TGTGCCAGCAGTAAACTAGGGTCGAACACCGGGGAGCTGTTTTTT.

A few counts support this clone. V gene TRBV5-1 combines with J gene TRBJ2-1; a possible D gene is TRBD2 (5 bases). The CDR3 has 15 residues. Germline lookup yields CDR1 SGHRS and CDR2 YFSETQ. The V and J ends lost 0 bases and 4 bases respectively, with 11 bases between them. CDR3 region: CASSLASNLYNEQFF. For the CDR3, the DNA is TGCGCCAGCAGCTTGGCTAGCAATCTATACAATGAGCAGTTCTTC. The full variable domain, rest sourced from reference TRBV5-1 and TRBJ2-1, is KAGVTQTPRYLIKTRGQQVTLSCSPISGHRSVSWYQQTPGQGLQFLFEYFSETQRNKGNFPGRFSGRQFSNSRSEMNVSTLELGDSALYLCASSLASNLYNEQFFGPGTRLTVL.

The chain combines TRBV18 with TRBJ2-7, with TRBD2 identical over 8 bases. Germline lookup yields CDR1 KGHSH and CDR2 LQKENI. The CDR3 is made up of 18 amino acids. Trimming removed 2 bases from V and 3 bases from J; junction bases left unmatched: 15. The CDR3 nucleotides are TGTGCCAGCTCACCATTTGAGCCTATTAGCGGGACTTTCTACGAGCAGTACTTC. This gives the protein CASSPFEPISGTFYEQYF.

The chain links TRBV7-2 to TRBJ2-2; 8 positions agree with TRBD1. Germline V CDR1 and CDR2: SGHTA, FQGNSA. J was trimmed by 1 base and V by 7 bases; bases with no gene match: 8. This CDR3 contains 16 residues. The CDR3 region is CASTSTGTGNTGELFF. The DNA of the CDR3 is TGTGCCAGCACCAGCACCGGGACAGGGAACACCGGGGAGCTGTTTTTT.

The V call is TRBV18, the J call TRBJ2-7, with D hard to call. V dropped 2 bases and J dropped 6 bases, with 14 bases sitting between them. Germline V lookup: CDR1 KGHSH, CDR2 LQKENI. The CDR3 length is 14 residues. CDR3: CASSPDISRGEQYF. Here the CDR3 DNA reads TGTGCCAGCTCACCAGATATTAGCCGAGGCGAGCAGTACTTC.

V usage is TRBV7-9 and J usage is TRBJ1-2; D is unclear. The CDR3 is made up of 13 amino acids. The V gene lost 1 base and the J gene lost 6 bases, with 9 bases spanning the gap. Looked up from germline, CDR1 is SEHNR and CDR2 is FQNEAQ (reference sequence). The CDR3 coding sequence is TGTGCCAGCAGCTTAGGCCTGTTAGATGGCTACACCTTC. The encoded protein is CASSLGLLDGYTF. Full variable domain (outside the CDR3, taken from reference TRBV7-9 and TRBJ1-2): DTGVSQNPRHKITKRGQNVTFRCDPISEHNRLYWYRQTLGQGPEFLTYFQNEAQLEKSRLLSDRFSAERPKGSFSTLEIQRTEQGDSAMYLCASSLGLLDGYTFGSGTRLTVV.

V is TRBV19 and J is TRBJ2-3; TRBD2 might be the D (6 bases). Looked up from germline, CDR1 is LNHDA and CDR2 is SQIVND (reference sequence). Trimming cost V 1 base and J 5 bases, with 16 bases left between them. This CDR3 has 16 amino acids. The CDR3 DNA sequence: TGTGCCAGTAGTATAGGGGGGGTCCTTCGGGAAGATACGCAGTATTTT. Encoded protein: CASSIGGVLREDTQYF.

V is TRBV29-1 and J is TRBJ2-1; 12 bases line up with TRBD2. V dropped 4 bases and J dropped 7; count of bases not matched to a gene: 14. CDR1 and CDR2 (germline): SQVTM, ANQGSEA. The CDR3 length is 17 residues. The CDR3 bases are TGCAGCGTTGCTTCAGGACTAGCGGGACTGGGGTCAAATGAGCAGTTCTTC. Translation: CSVASGLAGLGSNEQFF.

V is TRBV7-9 and J is TRBJ1-4; 8 nucleotides align to TRBD1. Germline values: CDR1 SEHNR, CDR2 FQNEAQ (reference sequence). The CDR3 totals 17 residues. The V and J ends lost 5 bases and 6 bases, in that order; junction bases with no gene match: 14. CDR3 in amino acids: CASSLNVGTGRDEKLFF. CDR3 in DNA: TGTGCCAGCAGCCTCAACGTGGGGACAGGAAGGGATGAAAAACTGTTTTTT.

V and J are TRBV10-3 and TRBJ1-2, with TRBD1 identical over 7 bases. The trim removed 10 bases at V and 10 bases at J, leaving 15 bases unmatched. Germline CDR1 is ENHRY and CDR2 is SYGVKD. CDR3 length equals 13 residues. CDR3 residues: CATTREGGGDYTF. The DNA for the CDR3 is TGTGCCACAACACGGGAAGGGGGCGGCGACTACACCTTC.

The chain uses TRBV19 and TRBJ1-3, with D possibly matching TRBD1 (5 bases). The CDR3 is 17 amino acids. Trimming removed 5 bases at V and 0 bases at J, with 17 bases between. Germline CDR1 and CDR2: LNHDA and SQIVND (reference sequence). The chain's CDR3 is CASSPNTPGNSGNTIYF. As DNA, the CDR3 is TGTGCCAGTAGTCCAAATACGCCAGGGAACTCTGGAAACACCATATATTTT.

The rearrangement links TRBV5-4 to TRBJ1-2, with D possibly matching TRBD1 (6 bases). V was cut by 1 base and J by 0 bases, with 16 bases left in between. The CDR3 is made up of 17 amino acids. Germline loops: CDR1 SGHNT, CDR2 YYREEE (reference sequence). CDR3 protein: CASSLNQGTNPNYGYTF. The CDR3 DNA is TGTGCCAGCAGCTTGAATCAAGGGACAAACCCTAACTATGGCTACACCTTC.

This chain links TRBV28 with TRBJ2-1; D gene unclear. V was clipped by 7 bases and J by 0 bases, with 10 bases between them. The germline V gene encodes CDR1 MDHEN and CDR2 SYDVKM. The CDR3 extends over 14 amino acids. CDR3 nucleotide sequence: TGTGCCAGCAACGACTTTGGCTCCTACAATGAGCAGTTCTTC. Translating gives CASNDFGSYNEQFF. The variable domain in full, with the rest retrieved from reference TRBV28 and TRBJ2-1, is DVKVTQSSRYLVKRTGEKVFLECVQDMDHENMFWYRQDPGLGLRLIYFSYDVKMKEKGDIPEGYSVSREKKERFSLILESASTNQTSMYLCASNDFGSYNEQFFGPGTRLTVL.

This clone was seen more than once but under ten times. The chain couples TRBV4-3 to TRBJ1-5; no firm D call. The germline V gene has CDR1 LGHNA and CDR2 YSLEER. The CDR3 totals 16 residues. Trimming removed 3 bases from V and 0 bases from J, with 12 bases in between. The CDR3 loop reads CASSHPAQYSNQPQHF. DNA of the CDR3: TGCGCCAGCAGCCATCCAGCGCAGTATAGCAATCAGCCCCAGCATTTT.

The chain couples TRBV7-9 to TRBJ2-1, with 8 positions matching TRBD1. Germline CDR1 reads SEHNR; CDR2 reads FQNEAQ (reference sequence). Trimming took 5 bases from V and 7 from J; bases not matched to a gene: 4. The CDR3 spans 13 residues. CDR3 DNA sequence: TGTGCCAGCAGCGAGGGACAGGTGAATGAGCAGTTCTTC. As protein: CASSEGQVNEQFF.

The chain has TRBV9 and TRBJ2-7; 9 nucleotides agree with TRBD2. The CDR3 extends over 15 amino acids. The germline gives CDR1 SGDLS, CDR2 YYNGEE. The V and J ends lost 4 bases and 1 base, in that order; junction bases with no gene match: 6. The CDR3 nucleotides read TGTGCCAGCAGCTTAGGTAGCGGGAGTTCCTACGAGCAGTACTTC. Its protein product is CASSLGSGSSYEQYF.

This sequence joins TRBV6-1 and TRBJ2-5; possible D gene TRBD1, 5 bases. The germline V and J ends were trimmed by 4 bases and 1 base, with 7 bases remaining between them. The CDR3 spans 13 residues. Germline CDR1 MNHNS, CDR2 SASEGT. CDR3 coding DNA: TGTGCCAGCAGTGGACAGAGCCAAGAGACCCAGTACTTC. The encoded protein is CASSGQSQETQYF.

This clone has only a few counts. The gene calls are TRBV4-1 and TRBJ2-2, with 7 bases identical to TRBD2. Losses at the gene ends were 2 bases for V and 8 bases for J; bases not matched to a gene: 26. CDR1 is MGHRA, CDR2 YSYEKL, per germline. The CDR3 consists of 21 residues. This CDR3 is CASSQHTSAENDRTILGELFF. Written as DNA, the CDR3 is TGCGCCAGCAGCCAACACACTAGCGCAGAAAACGACCGAACAATCCTTGGGGAGCTGTTTTTT.